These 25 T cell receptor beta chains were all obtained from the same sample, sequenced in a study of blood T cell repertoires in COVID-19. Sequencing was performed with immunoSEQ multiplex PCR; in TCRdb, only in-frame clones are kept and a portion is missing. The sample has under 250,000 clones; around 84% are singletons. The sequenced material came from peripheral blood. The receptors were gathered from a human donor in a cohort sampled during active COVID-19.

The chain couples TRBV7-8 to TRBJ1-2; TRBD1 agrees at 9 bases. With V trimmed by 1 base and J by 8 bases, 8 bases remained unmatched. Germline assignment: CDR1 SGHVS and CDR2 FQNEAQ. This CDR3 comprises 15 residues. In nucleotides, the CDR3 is TGTGCCAGCAGCTTAGGTGCCGGGACAGGGAACGGCTACACCTTC. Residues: CASSLGAGTGNGYTF. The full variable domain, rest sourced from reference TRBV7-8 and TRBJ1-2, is GAGVSQSPRYKVAKRGQDVALRCDPISGHVSLFWYQQALGQGPEFLTYFQNEAQLDKSGLPSDRFFAERPEGSVSTLKIQRTQQEDSAVYLCASSLGAGTGNGYTFGSGTRLTVV.

CDR3 nucleotides: TGCGCCAGCAGCCAGAACAGGGGGAATGGGGAAAAACTGTTTTTT. Protein: CASSQNRGNGEKLFF. This chain connects TRBV4-3 to TRBJ1-4, with 8 positions matching TRBD1. The CDR3 consists of 15 residues. V gave up 3 bases and J gave up 8 bases; unmatched junction bases: 8. Germline CDR1 LGHNA, CDR2 YSLEER.

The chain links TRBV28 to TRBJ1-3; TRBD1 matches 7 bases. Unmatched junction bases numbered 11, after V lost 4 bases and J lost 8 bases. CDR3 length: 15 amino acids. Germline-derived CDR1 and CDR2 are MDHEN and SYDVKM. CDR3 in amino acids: CASSSPQGEVDTIYF. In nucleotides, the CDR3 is TGTGCCAGCAGTTCGCCTCAGGGGGAGGTGGACACCATATATTTT.

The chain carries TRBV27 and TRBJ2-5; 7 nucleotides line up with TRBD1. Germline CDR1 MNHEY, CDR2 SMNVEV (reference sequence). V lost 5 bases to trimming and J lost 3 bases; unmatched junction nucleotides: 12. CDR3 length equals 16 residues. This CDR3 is CASSPAAGGGEETQYF. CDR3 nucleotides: TGTGCCAGCAGTCCTGCGGCAGGGGGTGGGGAAGAGACCCAGTACTTC.

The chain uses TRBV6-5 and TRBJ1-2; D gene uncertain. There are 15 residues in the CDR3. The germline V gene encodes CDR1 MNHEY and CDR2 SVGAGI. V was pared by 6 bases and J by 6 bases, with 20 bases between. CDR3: CASRFRLRSANGYTF. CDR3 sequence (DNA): TGTGCCAGCAGATTTCGACTCCGGTCGGCTAATGGCTACACCTTC.

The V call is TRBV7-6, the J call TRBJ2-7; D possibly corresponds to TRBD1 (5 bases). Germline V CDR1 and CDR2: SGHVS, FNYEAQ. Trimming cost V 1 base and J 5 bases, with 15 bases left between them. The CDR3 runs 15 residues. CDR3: CASSLVGVLGNEQYF. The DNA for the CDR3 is TGTGCCAGCAGCTTAGTAGGGGTTTTAGGTAACGAGCAGTACTTC.

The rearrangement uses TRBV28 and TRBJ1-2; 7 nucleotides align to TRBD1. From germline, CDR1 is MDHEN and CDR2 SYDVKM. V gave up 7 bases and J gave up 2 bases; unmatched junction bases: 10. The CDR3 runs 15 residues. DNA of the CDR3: TGTGCCAGCAACCTTGCGGGGGGACAGAACTATGGCTACACCTTC. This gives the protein CASNLAGGQNYGYTF.

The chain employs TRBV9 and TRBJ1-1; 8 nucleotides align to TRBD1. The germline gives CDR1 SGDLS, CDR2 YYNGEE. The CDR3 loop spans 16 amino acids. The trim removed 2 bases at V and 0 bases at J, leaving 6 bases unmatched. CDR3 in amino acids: CASSVGTGRMNTEAFF. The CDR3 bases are TGTGCCAGCAGCGTGGGGACAGGCCGAATGAACACTGAAGCTTTCTTT.

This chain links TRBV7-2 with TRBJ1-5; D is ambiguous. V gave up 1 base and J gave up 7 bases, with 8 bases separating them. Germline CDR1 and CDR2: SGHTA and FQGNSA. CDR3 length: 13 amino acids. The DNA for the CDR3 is TGTGCCAGCAGCTTAGTGGCAAGACAGCCCCAGCATTTT. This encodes CASSLVARQPQHF. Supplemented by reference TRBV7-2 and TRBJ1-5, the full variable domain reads GAGVSQSPSNKVTEKGKDVELRCDPISGHTALYWYRQSLGQGLEFLIYFQGNSAPDKSGLPSDRFSAERTGGSVSTLTIQRTQQEDSAVYLCASSLVARQPQHFGDGTRLSIL.

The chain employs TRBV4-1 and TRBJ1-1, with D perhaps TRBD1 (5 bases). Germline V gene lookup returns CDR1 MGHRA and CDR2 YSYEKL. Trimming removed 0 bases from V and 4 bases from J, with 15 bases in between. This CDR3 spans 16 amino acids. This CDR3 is CASSQDQVRASTEAFF. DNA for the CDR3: TGCGCCAGCAGCCAAGATCAGGTCAGGGCCAGCACTGAAGCTTTCTTT.

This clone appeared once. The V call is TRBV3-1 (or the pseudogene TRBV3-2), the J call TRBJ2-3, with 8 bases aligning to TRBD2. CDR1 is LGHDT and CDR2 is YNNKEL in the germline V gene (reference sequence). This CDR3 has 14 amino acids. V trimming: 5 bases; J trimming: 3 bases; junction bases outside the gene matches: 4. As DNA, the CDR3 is TGTGCCAGCAGCGGTCTAGCGGGTACAGATACGCAGTATTTT. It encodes CASSGLAGTDTQYF.

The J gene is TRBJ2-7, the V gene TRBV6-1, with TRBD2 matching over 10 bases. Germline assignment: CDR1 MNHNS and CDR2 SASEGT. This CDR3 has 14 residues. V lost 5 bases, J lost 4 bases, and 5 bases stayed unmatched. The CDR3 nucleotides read TGTGCCAGCAGTCCTAGCGGGAGCGAATACGAGCAGTACTTC. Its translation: CASSPSGSEYEQYF.

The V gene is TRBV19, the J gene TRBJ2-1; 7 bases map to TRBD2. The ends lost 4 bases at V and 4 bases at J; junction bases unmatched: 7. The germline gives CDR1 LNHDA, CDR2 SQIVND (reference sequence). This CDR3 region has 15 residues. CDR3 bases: TGTGCCAGTAGTAGAAGCGGGAACTCATACAATGAGCAGTTCTTC. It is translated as CASSRSGNSYNEQFF.

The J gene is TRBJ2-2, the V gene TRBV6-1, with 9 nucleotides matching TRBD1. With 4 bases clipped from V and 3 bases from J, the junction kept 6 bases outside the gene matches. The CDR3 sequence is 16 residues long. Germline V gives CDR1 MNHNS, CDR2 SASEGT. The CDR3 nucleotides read TGTGCCAGCAGTGGGCTACAGGGGGCGGACACCGGGGAGCTGTTTTTT. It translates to CASSGLQGADTGELFF.

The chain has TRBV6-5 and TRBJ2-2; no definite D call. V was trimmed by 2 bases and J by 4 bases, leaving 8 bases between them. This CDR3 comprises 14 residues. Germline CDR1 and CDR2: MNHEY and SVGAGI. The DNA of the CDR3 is TGTGCCAGCAGTTACGAGGTCCCCACCGGGGAGCTGTTTTTT. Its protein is CASSYEVPTGELFF.

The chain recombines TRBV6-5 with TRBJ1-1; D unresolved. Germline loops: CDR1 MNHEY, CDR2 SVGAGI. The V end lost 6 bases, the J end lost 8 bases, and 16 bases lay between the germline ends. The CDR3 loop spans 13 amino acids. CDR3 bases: TGTGCCAGCAGCAAAGGAGGGATGGGAGAAGCTTTCTTT. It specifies CASSKGGMGEAFF.

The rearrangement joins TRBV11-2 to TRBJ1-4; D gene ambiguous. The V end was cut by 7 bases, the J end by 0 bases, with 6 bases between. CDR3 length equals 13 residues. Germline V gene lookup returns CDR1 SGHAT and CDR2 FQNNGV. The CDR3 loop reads CASILSTNEKLFF. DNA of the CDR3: TGTGCCAGCATACTCTCAACTAATGAAAAACTGTTTTTT.

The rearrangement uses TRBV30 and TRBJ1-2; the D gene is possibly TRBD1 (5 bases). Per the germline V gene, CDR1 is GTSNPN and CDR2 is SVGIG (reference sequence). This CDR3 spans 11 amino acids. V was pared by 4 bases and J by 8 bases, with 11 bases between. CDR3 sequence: CAWKGLGGYTF. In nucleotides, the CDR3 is TGTGCCTGGAAGGGACTGGGCGGCTACACCTTC.

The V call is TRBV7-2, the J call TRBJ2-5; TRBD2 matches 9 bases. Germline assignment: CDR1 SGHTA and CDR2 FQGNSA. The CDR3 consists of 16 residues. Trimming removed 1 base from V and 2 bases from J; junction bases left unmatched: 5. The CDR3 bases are TGTGCCAGCAGCTTAGGACTAGCGGAGGGGCAAGAGACCCAGTACTTC. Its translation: CASSLGLAEGQETQYF.

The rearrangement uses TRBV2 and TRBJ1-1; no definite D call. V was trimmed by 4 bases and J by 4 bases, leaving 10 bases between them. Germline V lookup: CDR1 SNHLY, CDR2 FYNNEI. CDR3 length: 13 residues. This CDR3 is CASSGIGPTEAFF. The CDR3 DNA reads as TGTGCCAGCAGTGGAATCGGTCCCACTGAAGCTTTCTTT.

The CDR3 DNA reads TGCAGCGTCCGACTCGCGGGGGCGAACACCGGGGAGCTGTTTTTT. The encoded protein is CSVRLAGANTGELFF. The genes are TRBV29-1 and TRBJ2-2; 7 bases agree with TRBD2. CDR1 is SQVTM, CDR2 ANQGSEA, per germline. This CDR3 has 15 amino acids. Trimming removed 6 bases from V and 0 bases from J; junction bases left unmatched: 7.

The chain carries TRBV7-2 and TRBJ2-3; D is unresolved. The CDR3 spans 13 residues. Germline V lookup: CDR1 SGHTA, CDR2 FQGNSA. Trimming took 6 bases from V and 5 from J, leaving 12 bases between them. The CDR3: CASRRGARDTQYF. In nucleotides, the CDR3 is TGTGCCAGCAGAAGAGGTGCCCGAGATACGCAGTATTTT. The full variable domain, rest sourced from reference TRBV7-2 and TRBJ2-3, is GAGVSQSPSNKVTEKGKDVELRCDPISGHTALYWYRQSLGQGLEFLIYFQGNSAPDKSGLPSDRFSAERTGGSVSTLTIQRTQQEDSAVYLCASRRGARDTQYFGPGTRLTVL.

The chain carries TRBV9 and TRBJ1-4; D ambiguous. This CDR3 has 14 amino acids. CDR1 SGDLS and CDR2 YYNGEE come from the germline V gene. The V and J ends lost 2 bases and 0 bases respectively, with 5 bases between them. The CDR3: CASSVSATNEKLFF. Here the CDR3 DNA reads TGTGCCAGCAGCGTGTCTGCAACTAATGAAAAACTGTTTTTT.

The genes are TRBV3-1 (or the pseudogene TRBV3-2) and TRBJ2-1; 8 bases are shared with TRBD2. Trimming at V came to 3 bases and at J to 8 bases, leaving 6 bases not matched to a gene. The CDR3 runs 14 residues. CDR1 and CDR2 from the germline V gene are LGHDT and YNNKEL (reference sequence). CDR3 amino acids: CASSHSGIGYEQFF. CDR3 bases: TGTGCCAGCAGCCATAGCGGGATAGGGTATGAGCAGTTCTTC.

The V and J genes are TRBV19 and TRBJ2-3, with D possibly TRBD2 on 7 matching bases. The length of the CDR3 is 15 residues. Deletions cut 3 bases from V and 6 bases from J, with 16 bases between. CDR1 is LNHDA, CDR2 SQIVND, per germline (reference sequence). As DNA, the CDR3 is TGTGCCAGTAGTATCGTGCGCGGGGGCTCGGATACGCAGTATTTT. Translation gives CASSIVRGGSDTQYF.